This T cell receptor (beta chain) was sequenced for a study of T cell responses to AZD1222 COVID-19 vaccine. Study-level findings and limits: It was only after the peak T cell response that any repertoires were sampled. The reported proportion of spike-specific TCRs targeting unmutated variant regions was nearly half. Across spike, vaccine-associated CD4 TCRs were found, dominant at 160-218 and 743-854. The breadth and depth of Spike-specific TCRs increased once two AZD1222 doses had been given.

Germline-derived CDR1 and CDR2 are SQVTM and ANQGSEA. V shed 7 bases and J 0 bases; nucleotides not matched to a gene: 5. This CDR3 comprises 13 residues. Only in-frame clones appear in the TCRdb table, and some are missing; sequencing was by immunoSEQ multiplex PCR. The sample shows some 100,000 clones, approximately 90% of them seen only once. To note about this clone: Antigen specificity is unknown.

This chain connects TRBV29-1 to TRBJ1-1, with 7 bases identical to TRBD1. The specimen was peripheral blood, collected on day 0 of AZD1222 vaccination. This clonotype originated in an adult in good health. CDR3 nucleotides: TGCAGCGGAGTACAGGGGATGAACACTGAAGCTTTCTTT. It encodes CSGVQGMNTEAFF.